This T cell receptor (beta chain) was retrieved from a study of T cell changes during pregnancy in multiple sclerosis. Germline assignment: CDR1 MNHEY and CDR2 SMNVEV (reference sequence). V lost 1 base and J 7 bases, leaving 11 bases between the germline ends. The CDR3 consists of 13 residues. Generated by immunoSEQ multiplex PCR, the TCRdb table keeps only in-frame clones and is missing some. The sample holds 40,000 or so clones; about 90% are singletons and the top ten take approximately 9.1%. The chain couples TRBV27 to TRBJ2-7, with D unclear. Specimen: CD8+ T cells from peripheral blood mononuclear cells, collected in the first trimester of pregnancy. The source of this sequence is a female donor with multiple sclerosis, enrolled in a pregnancy study. CDR3 DNA sequence: TGTGCCAGCAGTTTATTGAGCCTTCGGGAGCAGTACTTC. Its translation is CASSLLSLREQYF.